This T cell receptor (beta chain) was captured in a study of metastatic and nonmetastatic thyroid tumors. Study overall: The study looked at repertoires side by side in blood and in tumor or nodule tissue from malignant and benign thyroid patients. Whole-study findings and limits: Benign nodules reportedly had significantly lower TCR beta diversity than malignant thyroid tumors in blood and tumor.

This clone has ten or more counts. The target antigen is unknown. As originally analysed: Construction of a distant-metastasis classifier for papillary thyroid cancer relied on CDR3 differences across clinicopathological groups. TCRdb re-called clones from the PCR reads using MiXCR. The V and J calls and clone size come from TCRdb's table, not from the authors' own analysis. This sample yields approximately 82,000 clones, of which roughly an eighth are seen a single time; more than 7% belongs to the top ten. Thyroid surgery was preceded by no treatment in any patient. Trimming took 2 bases from V and 4 from J, leaving 5 bases between them. The CDR3 covers 12 residues. Germline values: CDR1 MNHEY, CDR2 SVGAGI.

The sequenced material came from tumor tissue. This TCR was recovered from a female donor with papillary thyroid cancer or a benign thyroid nodule (not recorded which). Some clones in this sample may be carry-over from other donors' samples. This chain uses TRBV6-5 with TRBJ2-5; D remains unclear. The CDR3 sequence is CASSYRVETQYF. The CDR3 DNA sequence: TGTGCCAGCAGTTACAGGGTAGAGACCCAGTACTTC.